This T cell receptor (beta chain) was captured in a study of cytomegalovirus exposure and HLA in healthy donors. Study-wide findings and caveats: As a later analysis showed, several of the most significant clusters appeared to be linked to common viral pathogens. With DRB1 most and HLA-C fewest, TCR association rates differed between HLA loci in a later analysis. Relative to the 666-donor mean, N-insertions were reportedly fewer in an Asian-associated ancestry cluster in a later analysis.

About this clone: The antigen is unknown.

It was with 60 Vbeta and 13 Jbeta primers that the PCR ran. Here immunoSEQ multiplex PCR was the method, and the copy in TCRdb shows in-frame clones only, minus some. The sample lists about 160,000 clones; under 85% were seen once. The specimen was PBMCs. This TCR derives from a woman aged 30 to 39 in good health and CMV-seronegative.

The CDR3 DNA reads TGTGCCAGCAGTTCCCAGGGGCCCCAGCAGCCCCAGCATTTT. Its translation is CASSSQGPQQPQHF. This chain links TRBV2 with TRBJ1-5; tentative D call: TRBD1 (6 bases). The CDR3 length is 14 residues. V shed 5 bases and J shed 7 bases, with 15 bases lying between them. Germline CDR1 SNHLY, CDR2 FYNNEI.